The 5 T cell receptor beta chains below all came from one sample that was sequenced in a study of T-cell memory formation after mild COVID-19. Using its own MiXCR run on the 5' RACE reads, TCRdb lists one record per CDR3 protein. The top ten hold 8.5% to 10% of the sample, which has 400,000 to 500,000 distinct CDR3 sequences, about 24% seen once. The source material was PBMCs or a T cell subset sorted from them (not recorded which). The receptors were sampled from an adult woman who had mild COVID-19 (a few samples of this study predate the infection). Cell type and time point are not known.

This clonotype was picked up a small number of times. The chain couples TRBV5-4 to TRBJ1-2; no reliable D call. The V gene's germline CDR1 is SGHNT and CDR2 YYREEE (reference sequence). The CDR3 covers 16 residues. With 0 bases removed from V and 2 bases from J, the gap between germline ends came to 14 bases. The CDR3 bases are TGTGCCAGCAGCTTGGCCTTATTGAGGCGGAACTATGGCTACACCTTC. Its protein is CASSLALLRRNYGYTF.

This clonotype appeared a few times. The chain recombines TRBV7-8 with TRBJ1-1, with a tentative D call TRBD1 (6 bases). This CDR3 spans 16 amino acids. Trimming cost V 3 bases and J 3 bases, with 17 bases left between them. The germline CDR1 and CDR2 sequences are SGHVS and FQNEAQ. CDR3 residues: CASSFWDISGDTEAFF. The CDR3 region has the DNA TGTGCCAGCAGCTTCTGGGACATCTCTGGGGACACTGAAGCTTTCTTT.

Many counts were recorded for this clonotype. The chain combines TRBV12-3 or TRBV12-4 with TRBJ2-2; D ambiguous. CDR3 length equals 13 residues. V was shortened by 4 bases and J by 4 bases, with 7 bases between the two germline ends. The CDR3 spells CASSSEFTGELFF. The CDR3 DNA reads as TGTGCCAGCAGTTCAGAGTTCACCGGGGAGCTGTTTTTT.

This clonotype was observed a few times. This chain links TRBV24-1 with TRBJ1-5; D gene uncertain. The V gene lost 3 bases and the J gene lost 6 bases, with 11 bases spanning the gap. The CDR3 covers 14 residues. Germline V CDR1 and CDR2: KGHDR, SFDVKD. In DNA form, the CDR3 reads TGTGCCACCAGTGATCCATCGGGGATTCAGCCCCAGCATTTT. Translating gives CATSDPSGIQPQHF.

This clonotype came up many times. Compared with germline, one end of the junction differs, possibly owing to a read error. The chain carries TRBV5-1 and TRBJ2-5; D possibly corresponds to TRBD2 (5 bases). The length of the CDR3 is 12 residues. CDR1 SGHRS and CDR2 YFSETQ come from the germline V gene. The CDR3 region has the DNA TGTGCCAGCAGCTTACCGGGGGAGACCCAGTACTTC. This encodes CASSLPGETQYF.